This TCR beta chain stems from a study of PD-1 blockade in classical Hodgkin lymphoma. The V and J ends lost 0 bases and 4 bases respectively, with 10 bases between them. This CDR3 contains 14 residues. In germline, CDR1 is SGHDT, CDR2 YYEEEE. As for time point: cycle 4 day 1 (C4D1), after 6 weeks of nivolumab. With no exception, relapse followed autologous stem cell transplantation in all patients, and brentuximab vedotin exposure varied. The table came from immunoSEQ multiplex PCR; TCRdb's copy has only in-frame clones and leaves some out. This table has 20,000 to 30,000 clones, approximately 65% appearing once.

This chain links TRBV5-6 with TRBJ1-1, with D tentatively TRBD1 (5 bases). The TCR was taken from a human donor with classical Hodgkin lymphoma. The sequencing here drew on peripheral blood mononuclear cells (PBMCs), taken before the fourth cycle of nivolumab. CDR3 protein: CASSLGGDGTEAFF. In DNA form, the CDR3 reads TGTGCCAGCAGCTTGGGAGGGGATGGCACTGAAGCTTTCTTT.